This passage covers 10 T cell receptor beta chains from one sample sequenced in a study of shared clonotypes between healthy human individuals. Profiled with immunoSEQ multiplex PCR; TCRdb holds only in-frame clones, not every one. The table lists some 2,100,000 clones, approximately 95% of them singletons, with 0.1% to 0.15% in the top ten. The sample comprised naive CD4+ T cells sorted from blood. The subset denotes: CD45RA+ positively selected. The receptors come from a young man in good health.

The genes are TRBV28 and TRBJ2-7, with 11 positions matching TRBD1. After removal of 6 bases from V and 6 bases from J, the junction contained 10 bases not matched to a gene. This CDR3 has 15 amino acids. In germline, CDR1 is MDHEN, CDR2 SYDVKM. DNA of the CDR3: TGTGCCAGCAGCCGTACCGGGACAGGGGGTGTCGAGCAGTACTTC. Translated: CASSRTGTGGVEQYF.

The V call is TRBV30, the J call TRBJ1-1; 7 bases agree with TRBD1. Per the germline V gene, CDR1 is GTSNPN and CDR2 is SVGIG (reference sequence). The CDR3 consists of 11 residues. J was trimmed by 10 bases and V by 5 bases; bases with no gene match: 7. This CDR3 is CAWEQGTGAFF. CDR3 in DNA: TGTGCCTGGGAACAGGGGACGGGAGCTTTCTTT.

The V gene is TRBV28, the J gene TRBJ1-5; TRBD1 is a possible D gene (6 bases). CDR1 and CDR2 from the germline V gene are MDHEN and SYDVKM. Trimming cost V 7 bases and J 6 bases, with 28 bases left between them. This CDR3 spans 18 amino acids. The CDR3 protein is CASTLGGGAGRVSQPQHF. The CDR3 DNA sequence: TGTGCCAGCACCTTGGGGGGGGGCGCGGGAAGAGTGAGTCAGCCCCAGCATTTT.

This chain links TRBV29-1 with TRBJ2-3, with TRBD2 identical over 13 bases. Trimming cost V 8 bases and J 7 bases; bases outside gene matches: 9. Germline V CDR1 and CDR2: SQVTM, ANQGSEA. The CDR3 consists of 14 residues. CDR3 sequence: CSTLWGLAGNTQYF. CDR3 in DNA: TGCAGCACCCTGTGGGGACTAGCGGGGAATACGCAGTATTTT.

The chain combines TRBV5-1 with TRBJ1-1, with D unresolved. Between the trimmed V and J ends, which lost 4 bases and 0 bases, there was a span of 13 bases. The CDR3 spans 15 residues. Germline V gives CDR1 SGHRS, CDR2 YFSETQ. CDR3 in DNA: TGCGCCAGCAGCCCCTACCCCCGGGTGAACACTGAAGCTTTCTTT. Translation: CASSPYPRVNTEAFF.

The chain employs TRBV9 and TRBJ1-2, with 7 bases lining up with TRBD1. The ends lost 4 bases at V and 2 bases at J; junction bases unmatched: 2. CDR1 is SGDLS, CDR2 YYNGEE, per germline. There are 13 residues in the CDR3. This chain's CDR3 is CASSQGQNYGYTF. DNA for the CDR3: TGTGCCAGCAGCCAGGGACAGAACTATGGCTACACCTTC. The full variable domain, rest sourced from reference TRBV9 and TRBJ1-2, is DSGVTQTPKHLITATGQRVTLRCSPRSGDLSVYWYQQSLDQGLQFLIQYYNGEERAKGNILERFSAQQFPDLHSELNLSSLELGDSALYFCASSQGQNYGYTFGSGTRLTVV.

The chain is built from TRBV5-4 and TRBJ1-6; a weak D match, TRBD1 (5 bases). Per the germline V gene, CDR1 is SGHNT and CDR2 is YYREEE (reference sequence). The CDR3 contains 15 residues. V lost 6 bases and J 7 bases, leaving 17 bases between the germline ends. CDR3 region: CASTLSGTGNSPLHF. CDR3 nucleotides: TGTGCCAGCACTTTATCCGGGACCGGCAATTCACCCCTCCACTTT.

The rearrangement links TRBV4-1 to TRBJ1-6, with D possibly TRBD1 on 6 matching bases. Germline V CDR1 and CDR2: MGHRA, YSYEKL. The CDR3 is made up of 14 amino acids. V was shortened by 1 base and J by 10 bases, with 11 bases between the two germline ends. Written as DNA, the CDR3 is TGCGCCAGCAGCCAAGGCACAGGGAAATCACCCCTCCACTTT. It encodes CASSQGTGKSPLHF.

The chain has TRBV5-6 and TRBJ2-3; the match to TRBD2 covers 9 bases. This CDR3 has 15 amino acids. The J segment lost 5 bases and the V segment lost 6 bases, leaving 10 bases of the junction unmatched. Germline CDR1 and CDR2: SGHDT and YYEEEE. CDR3 protein: CASKEVAGVKDTQYF. CDR3 DNA sequence: TGTGCCAGCAAGGAAGTAGCGGGAGTGAAAGATACGCAGTATTTT.

The V and J genes are TRBV4-3 and TRBJ2-6, with D possibly matching TRBD2 (5 bases). The CDR3 covers 18 residues. The germline V gene has CDR1 LGHNA and CDR2 YSLEER. Between the trimmed V and J ends, which lost 0 bases and 0 bases, there was a span of 12 bases. CDR3 in DNA: TGCGCCAGCAGCCAAGAAGCGGCCTTCGCCTCTGGGGCCAACGTCCTGACTTTC. Protein: CASSQEAAFASGANVLTF.